This is a list of T cell receptor beta chains from one sample in a study of T cell responses to AZD1222 COVID-19 vaccine. Profiled with immunoSEQ multiplex PCR; TCRdb holds only in-frame clones, not every one. The sample yields around 140,000 clones, 70% to 90% seen once. Here the sequenced sample was peripheral blood, taken 28 days after the second dose of the MenACWY control vaccine. Source of these receptors: an adult who received the MenACWY meningococcal vaccine as a control. Each CDR3 is given with its conserved first and last residue. A D gene is named only where the DNA matches it firmly. Clone size is stated in some rows and not others, as once, few, many or a class when expanded.

cdr3_length clone_size j_call v_call d_call cdr3_aa
16 - TRBJ2-5 TRBV18 - CASSPPRTKDGETQYF
18 - TRBJ1-5 TRBV15 TRBD1 CATSTPGQGLYSNQPQHF
14 once TRBJ1-5 TRBV7-9 - CASSWWDTDQPQHF
13 once TRBJ1-6 TRBV12-3/TRBV12-4 - CASSGRGNSPLHF
16 - TRBJ1-1 TRBV27 - CASSPHGRNGNTEAFF
14 few TRBJ1-2 TRBV4-3 TRBD1 CASSHLQGNYGYTF
14 few TRBJ2-7 TRBV7-8 - CASSLARASYEQYF
16 - TRBJ2-3 TRBV2 TRBD2 CASSGPSGVSTDTQYF
14 - TRBJ2-7 TRBV7-9 - CASSLQGLSYEQYF
13 - TRBJ1-1 TRBV7-2 - CASSSKRDTEAFF
14 - TRBJ2-7 TRBV28 TRBD1 CASSLGQGSAEQYF
15 once TRBJ1-1 TRBV7-9 - CASSLATGRNTEAFF
15 - TRBJ2-3 TRBV6-6 TRBD2 CASRLGTRGADTQYF
13 - TRBJ1-1 TRBV5-1 - CASSWAVNTEAFF
17 - TRBJ1-4 TRBV4-3 - CASSQDRGRTTNEKLFF
12 - TRBJ1-1 TRBV12-3/TRBV12-4 TRBD1 CASSQGDTEAFF
13 - TRBJ2-2 TRBV19 - CASMRGITGELFF
13 - TRBJ1-2 TRBV12-3/TRBV12-4 - CASSFNGLYGYTF
16 few TRBJ2-2 TRBV5-1 - CASSGGTYANTGELFF
11 - TRBJ2-7 TRBV11-1 - CASSSDYEQYF
16 - TRBJ2-1 TRBV15 TRBD2 CATSRVRLAGGNEQFF
14 - TRBJ1-1 TRBV5-4 TRBD1 CASSLRGRDTEAFF
18 - TRBJ2-7 TRBV11-2 - CASSLDVAFRVGSYEQYF
12 - TRBJ1-4 TRBV29-1 - CSVAPSGGELFF
14 - TRBJ2-1 TRBV24-1 - CATSRAGAYNEQFF